Each of the 27 T cell receptor beta chains below was sequenced from the same sample in a study of tumor-infiltrating lymphocytes in localized non-small cell lung cancer. Assay: immunoSEQ multiplex PCR; the TCRdb copy retains only in-frame clones and omits some. This sample has 9,500 to 13,000 clones, with 60% found just once. The sequenced sample consisted of uninvolved lung tissue not adjacent to the tumor. The receptors come from a human donor with non-small cell lung cancer.

CDR3 bases: TGCGCCAGCAGCATGGACGGTTATCAGCCCCAGCATTTT. Protein: CASSMDGYQPQHF. The chain couples TRBV5-1 to TRBJ1-5, with D uncertain. The CDR3 extends over 13 amino acids. Germline CDR1 reads SGHRS; CDR2 reads YFSETQ. V lost 4 bases and J 5 bases, leaving 10 bases between the germline ends.

This chain uses TRBV11-2 with TRBJ1-2, with 8 bases fitting TRBD1. The CDR3 extends over 18 amino acids. Germline loops: CDR1 SGHAT, CDR2 FQNNGV. V was clipped by 5 bases and J by 4 bases; unmatched bases: 18. The CDR3 is CASSPPGQGPAMRYGYTF. The DNA for the CDR3 is TGTGCCAGCAGCCCCCCCGGACAGGGCCCCGCCATGCGCTATGGCTACACCTTC. The full variable domain, with the rest looked up from reference TRBV11-2 and TRBJ1-2, is EAGVAQSPRYKIIEKRQSVAFWCNPISGHATLYWYQQILGQGPKLLIQFQNNGVVDDSQLPKDRFSAERLKGVDSTLKIQPAKLEDSAVYLCASSPPGQGPAMRYGYTFGSGTRLTVV.

The genes are TRBV5-4 and TRBJ2-1; D not resolved. Per the germline V gene, CDR1 is SGHNT and CDR2 is YYREEE (reference sequence). Trimming removed 3 bases at V and 9 bases at J, with 10 bases between. The CDR3 is 12 residues long. The CDR3 protein is CASSSKTREQFF. The CDR3 region has the DNA TGTGCCAGCAGCTCTAAGACACGTGAGCAGTTCTTC.

The chain combines TRBV5-6 with TRBJ1-2; D is ambiguous. The length of the CDR3 is 15 residues. CDR1 SGHDT and CDR2 YYEEEE come from the germline V gene. With 0 bases removed from V and 0 bases from J, the gap between germline ends came to 9 bases. CDR3: CASSLEPVTNYGYTF. The CDR3 coding sequence is TGTGCCAGCAGCTTGGAGCCCGTCACTAACTATGGCTACACCTTC.

The CDR3: CASSYGPAGNTIYF. The CDR3 DNA sequence: TGTGCCAGCAGCTATGGACCGGCGGGAAACACCATATATTTT. This sequence joins TRBV5-6 and TRBJ1-3; D call uncertain. CDR3 length equals 14 residues. The V gene's germline CDR1 is SGHDT and CDR2 YYEEEE. The germline V and J ends were trimmed by 3 bases and 4 bases, with 11 bases remaining between them. Complete variable domain (other parts from reference TRBV5-6 and TRBJ1-3): DAGVTQSPTHLIKTRGQQVTLRCSPKSGHDTVSWYQQALGQGPQFIFQYYEEEERQRGNFPDRFSGHQFPNYSSELNVNALLLGDSALYLCASSYGPAGNTIYFGEGSWLTVV.

The rearrangement joins TRBV5-1 to TRBJ2-2, with 9 nucleotides matching TRBD1. V was pared by 6 bases and J by 6 bases, with 9 bases of the junction left unmatched. The CDR3 is 15 amino acids. Germline CDR1 reads SGHRS; CDR2 reads YFSETQ. This chain's CDR3 is CASTPQGAIAGELFF. Written as DNA, the CDR3 is TGCGCCAGCACCCCACAGGGGGCGATCGCCGGGGAGCTGTTTTTT.

This sequence joins TRBV25-1 and TRBJ1-2; 10 bases match TRBD1. Trimming removed 3 bases from V and 7 bases from J; junction bases left unmatched: 14. The CDR3 is 17 amino acids. Per the germline V gene, CDR1 is MGHDK and CDR2 is SYGVNS. CDR3 sequence (DNA): TGTGCCAGCAGTGACCTCCGGACAGGGGGTCCTTCAGGTGGCTACACCTTC. Encoded protein: CASSDLRTGGPSGGYTF.

The chain uses TRBV29-1 and TRBJ1-6; 8 positions match TRBD1. J lost 7 bases, V lost 7 bases, and 9 bases had no gene match. The CDR3 runs 14 residues. Germline V CDR1 and CDR2: SQVTM, ANQGSEA. The CDR3 spells CSASGQDSNSPLHF. The CDR3 DNA reads TGCAGCGCCTCGGGACAGGACTCCAATTCACCCCTCCACTTT.

This clone appeared a few times. The rearrangement joins TRBV5-1 to TRBJ1-3, with 8 nucleotides matching TRBD1. The V gene's germline CDR1 is SGHRS and CDR2 YFSETQ. V was pared by 5 bases and J by 2 bases, with 6 bases of the junction left unmatched. CDR3 length equals 15 residues. CDR3 DNA sequence: TGCGCCAGCAGACATGACAGGGGAGCTGGAAACACCATATATTTT. Translation gives CASRHDRGAGNTIYF.

The chain employs TRBV2 and TRBJ1-1; D is unclear. There are 17 residues in the CDR3. The V and J ends lost 7 bases and 1 base respectively, with 22 bases between them. Germline V CDR1 and CDR2: SNHLY, FYNNEI. The DNA of the CDR3 is TGTGCCAGCACCGGGAGGGAGTGGGCTATTAAGAACACTGAAGCTTTCTTT. Translated: CASTGREWAIKNTEAFF.

CDR3 amino acids: CASSEARLGGNTIYF. CDR3 in DNA: TGTGCCAGCAGTGAAGCCCGTCTCGGTGGAAACACCATATATTTT. This rearrangement joins TRBV2 to TRBJ1-3; D call uncertain. The V gene lost 0 bases and the J gene lost 3 bases, with 9 bases spanning the gap. The germline gives CDR1 SNHLY, CDR2 FYNNEI. The CDR3 extends over 15 amino acids.

The V call is TRBV9, the J call TRBJ2-7; TRBD2 is a possible D gene (5 bases). CDR3 length equals 14 residues. Germline V gene lookup returns CDR1 SGDLS and CDR2 YYNGEE. The ends were cut back, 4 bases at V and 3 bases at J, with 14 bases in the middle. The DNA for the CDR3 is TGTGCCAGCAGCTTCCGGGGTCTGAACTACGAGCAGTACTTC. Protein product: CASSFRGLNYEQYF.

This chain links TRBV7-2 with TRBJ2-1, with D possibly matching TRBD2 (5 bases). This CDR3 comprises 14 residues. Germline lookup yields CDR1 SGHTA and CDR2 FQGNSA. V was clipped by 7 bases and J by 3 bases, with 13 bases between them. The CDR3 loop is CASTSDSYYNEQFF. For the CDR3, the DNA is TGTGCCAGCACCTCGGACTCCTACTACAATGAGCAGTTCTTC.

J is TRBJ2-5 and V is TRBV5-1; D might be TRBD1 (5 bases). The CDR3 loop spans 14 amino acids. Germline-derived CDR1 and CDR2 are SGHRS and YFSETQ. The V end lost 2 bases, the J end lost 4 bases, and 12 bases lay between the germline ends. The CDR3 loop reads CASSLQVNRETQYF. The DNA for the CDR3 is TGCGCCAGCAGCTTACAGGTTAACAGAGAGACCCAGTACTTC. Full variable domain (rest looked up from reference TRBV5-1 and TRBJ2-5): KAGVTQTPRYLIKTRGQQVTLSCSPISGHRSVSWYQQTPGQGLQFLFEYFSETQRNKGNFPGRFSGRQFSNSRSEMNVSTLELGDSALYLCASSLQVNRETQYFGPGTRLLVL.

This chain links TRBV6-5 with TRBJ1-5; 7 bases map to TRBD1. The V gene end was trimmed by 6 bases and the J gene end by 0 bases; junction bases not matched to a gene: 2. CDR3 size: 14 residues. Germline CDR1 and CDR2: MNHEY and SVGAGI. The CDR3 sequence: CASSRTGSNQPQHF. In DNA, the CDR3 is TGTGCCAGCAGCCGGACAGGTAGCAATCAGCCCCAGCATTTT.

The chain combines TRBV7-2 with TRBJ2-3; 7 nucleotides match TRBD1. Germline-derived CDR1 and CDR2 are SGHTA and FQGNSA. The CDR3 sequence is 16 residues long. Trimming at V came to 6 bases and at J to 2 bases, leaving 11 bases not matched to a gene. This CDR3 is CASSLRGFYNTDTQYF. CDR3 coding DNA: TGTGCCAGCAGTCTCAGGGGGTTTTATAACACAGATACGCAGTATTTT.

This chain joins TRBV19 and TRBJ1-5; D uncertain. Between the trimmed V and J ends, which lost 7 bases and 10 bases, there was a span of 20 bases. This CDR3 is built from 14 residues. CDR1 is LNHDA and CDR2 is SQIVND in the germline V gene (reference sequence). CDR3 loop: CASTPRGSLRPQHF. The CDR3 nucleotides are TGTGCCAGTACCCCACGGGGTTCCCTGCGTCCCCAGCATTTT. Using reference TRBV19 and TRBJ1-5 for the parts outside the CDR3, the full variable domain is DGGITQSPKYLFRKEGQNVTLSCEQNLNHDAMYWYRQDPGQGLRLIYYSQIVNDFQKGDIAEGYSVSREKKESFPLTVTSAQKNPTAFYLCASTPRGSLRPQHFGDGTRLSIL.

V is TRBV7-3 and J is TRBJ1-6; perhaps TRBD1 as D (5 bases). With 2 bases removed from V and 5 bases from J, the gap between germline ends came to 10 bases. This CDR3 has 15 amino acids. Germline CDR1 and CDR2: SGHTA and FQGTGA. The CDR3 region has the DNA TGTGCCAGCAGCTTATTGGGGGTTCATAATTCACCCCTCCACTTT. Protein sequence: CASSLLGVHNSPLHF. The variable domain in full, with the rest retrieved from reference TRBV7-3 and TRBJ1-6, is GAGVSQTPSNKVTEKGKYVELRCDPISGHTALYWYRQSLGQGPEFLIYFQGTGAADDSGLPNDRFFAVRPEGSVSTLKIQRTERGDSAVYLCASSLLGVHNSPLHFGNGTRLTVT.

The chain employs TRBV7-2 and TRBJ2-5, with a weak D call TRBD1 (6 bases). Germline assignment: CDR1 SGHTA and CDR2 FQGNSA. V was shortened by 1 base and J by 4 bases, with 10 bases between the two germline ends. This CDR3 is 14 amino acids long. CDR3 sequence (DNA): TGTGCCAGCAGCTTAGTGGGGGCCTCAGAGACCCAGTACTTC. It encodes CASSLVGASETQYF. The complete variable domain, with remaining parts taken from reference TRBV7-2 and TRBJ2-5, reads GAGVSQSPSNKVTEKGKDVELRCDPISGHTALYWYRQSLGQGLEFLIYFQGNSAPDKSGLPSDRFSAERTGGSVSTLTIQRTQQEDSAVYLCASSLVGASETQYFGPGTRLLVL.

The sample holds a few counts of this clone. The V gene is TRBV25-1, the J gene TRBJ1-6; perhaps TRBD1 as D (5 bases). Trimming pared 9 bases from V and 3 bases from J, leaving 12 bases between. The length of the CDR3 is 14 residues. From germline, CDR1 is MGHDK and CDR2 SYGVNS. The CDR3 region is CASSLGVYNSPLHF. CDR3 DNA: TGTGCCAGTTCCTTGGGGGTCTATAATTCACCCCTCCACTTT.

Only a few counts were recorded for this clone. J is TRBJ2-7 and V is TRBV7-2; D is undetermined. The CDR3 has 14 amino acids. V lost 2 bases and J 5 bases, leaving 13 bases between the germline ends. Looked up from germline, CDR1 is SGHTA and CDR2 is FQGNSA. This chain's CDR3 is CASSLIGLFDEQYF. The CDR3 DNA reads as TGTGCCAGCAGCTTAATTGGTCTATTCGACGAGCAGTACTTC.

This clone occurred once. J is TRBJ2-7 and V is TRBV7-3; D call uncertain. The CDR3 totals 13 residues. The V gene lost 5 bases and the J gene lost 2 bases, with 10 bases spanning the gap. Germline values: CDR1 SGHTA, CDR2 FQGTGA. The CDR3 nucleotides read TGTGCCAGCAGCCGTACTCTGGCCTACGAGCAGTACTTC. Translating it yields CASSRTLAYEQYF.

The chain carries TRBV28 and TRBJ1-5; 8 bases agree with TRBD1. J lost 0 bases, V lost 3 bases, and 13 bases had no gene match. Germline V gene data show CDR1 as MDHEN and CDR2 as SYDVKM. The CDR3 length is 19 residues. CDR3 sequence (DNA): TGTGCCAGCAGTTTGGGACAGGCCGTTGGGACTTATAGCAATCAGCCCCAGCATTTT. It yields the protein CASSLGQAVGTYSNQPQHF.

This clone was detected only once. The chain joins TRBV11-3 to TRBJ2-6; perhaps TRBD1 as D (5 bases). The CDR3 contains 15 residues. Germline loops: CDR1 SGHNT, CDR2 YENEEA. The ends were cut back, 2 bases at V and 2 bases at J, with 7 bases in the middle. CDR3: CASSLPTAGANVLTF. CDR3 bases: TGTGCCAGCAGCTTACCGACAGCTGGGGCCAACGTCCTGACTTTC. Variable domain in full (rest from reference TRBV11-3 and TRBJ2-6): EAGVVQSPRYKIIEKKQPVAFWCNPISGHNTLYWYLQNLGQGPELLIRYENEEAVDDSQLPKDRFSAERLKGVDSTLKIQPAELGDSAVYLCASSLPTAGANVLTFGAGSRLTVL.

This chain connects TRBV7-3 to TRBJ1-1; a possible D gene is TRBD1 (5 bases). Germline loops: CDR1 SGHTA, CDR2 FQGTGA. CDR3 length: 14 amino acids. With 0 bases removed from V and 4 bases from J, the gap between germline ends came to 9 bases. This chain's CDR3 is CASSLTPRATEAFF. As DNA, the CDR3 is TGTGCCAGCAGCTTAACCCCCAGGGCCACTGAAGCTTTCTTT.

The chain uses TRBV2 and TRBJ2-1; D unclear. This CDR3 has 13 amino acids. Germline V lookup: CDR1 SNHLY, CDR2 FYNNEI. Trimming removed 2 bases from V and 7 bases from J, with 9 bases in between. The CDR3 loop reads CASSEPVLNEQFF. CDR3 in DNA: TGTGCCAGCAGTGAACCAGTCCTTAATGAGCAGTTCTTC.

The chain recombines TRBV19 with TRBJ2-3; possible D gene TRBD2, 7 bases. The CDR3 has 14 amino acids. Trimming removed 5 bases from V and 4 bases from J, with 13 bases in between. CDR1 is LNHDA and CDR2 is SQIVND in the germline V gene (reference sequence). The CDR3 bases are TGTGCCAGTAGTCTGGCGGGGGCGGCAGATACGCAGTATTTT. This sequence encodes CASSLAGAADTQYF.